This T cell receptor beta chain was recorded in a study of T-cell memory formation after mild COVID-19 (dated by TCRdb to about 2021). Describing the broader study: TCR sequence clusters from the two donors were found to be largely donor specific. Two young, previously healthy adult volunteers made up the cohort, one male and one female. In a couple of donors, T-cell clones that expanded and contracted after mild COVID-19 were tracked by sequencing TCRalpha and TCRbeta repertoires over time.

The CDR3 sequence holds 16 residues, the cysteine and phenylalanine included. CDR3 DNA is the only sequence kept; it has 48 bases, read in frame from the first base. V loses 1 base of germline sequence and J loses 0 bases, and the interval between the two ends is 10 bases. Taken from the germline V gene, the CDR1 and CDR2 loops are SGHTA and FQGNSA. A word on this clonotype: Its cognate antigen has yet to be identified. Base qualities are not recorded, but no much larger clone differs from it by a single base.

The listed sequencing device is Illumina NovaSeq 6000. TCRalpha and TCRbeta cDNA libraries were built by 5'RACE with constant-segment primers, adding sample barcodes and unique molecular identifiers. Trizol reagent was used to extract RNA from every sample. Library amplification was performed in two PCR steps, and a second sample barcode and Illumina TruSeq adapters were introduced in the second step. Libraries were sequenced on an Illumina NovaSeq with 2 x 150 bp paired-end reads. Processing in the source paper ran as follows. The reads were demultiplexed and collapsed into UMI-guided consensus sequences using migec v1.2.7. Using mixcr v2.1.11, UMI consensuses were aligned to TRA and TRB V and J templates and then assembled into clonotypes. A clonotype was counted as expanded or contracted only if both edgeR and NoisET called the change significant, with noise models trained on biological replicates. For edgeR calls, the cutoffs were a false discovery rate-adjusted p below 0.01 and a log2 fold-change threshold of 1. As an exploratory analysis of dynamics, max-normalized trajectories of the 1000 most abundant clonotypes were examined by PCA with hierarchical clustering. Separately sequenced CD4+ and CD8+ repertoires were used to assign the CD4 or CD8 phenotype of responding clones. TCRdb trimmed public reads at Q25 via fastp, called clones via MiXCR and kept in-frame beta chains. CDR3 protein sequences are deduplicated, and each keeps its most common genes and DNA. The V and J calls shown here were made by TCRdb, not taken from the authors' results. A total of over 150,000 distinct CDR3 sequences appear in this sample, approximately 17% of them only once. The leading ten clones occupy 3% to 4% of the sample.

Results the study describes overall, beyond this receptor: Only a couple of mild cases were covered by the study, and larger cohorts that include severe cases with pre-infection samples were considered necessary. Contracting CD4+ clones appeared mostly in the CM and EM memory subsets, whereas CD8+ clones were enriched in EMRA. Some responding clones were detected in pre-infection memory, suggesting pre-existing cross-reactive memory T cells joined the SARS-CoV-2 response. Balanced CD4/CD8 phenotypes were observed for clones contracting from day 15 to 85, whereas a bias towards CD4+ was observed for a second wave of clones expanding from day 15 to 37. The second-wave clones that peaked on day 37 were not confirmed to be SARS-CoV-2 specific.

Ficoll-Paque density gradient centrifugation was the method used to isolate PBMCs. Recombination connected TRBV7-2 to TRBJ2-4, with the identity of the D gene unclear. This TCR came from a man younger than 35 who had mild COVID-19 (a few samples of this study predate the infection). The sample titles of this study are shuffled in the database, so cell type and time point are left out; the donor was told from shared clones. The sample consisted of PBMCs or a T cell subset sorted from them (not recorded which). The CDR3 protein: CASSLDSSLAKNIQYF. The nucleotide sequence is TGTGCCAGCAGCTTAGATAGTAGTTTAGCCAAAAACATTCAGTACTTC. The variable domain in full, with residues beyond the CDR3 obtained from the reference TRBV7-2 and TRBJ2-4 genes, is GAGVSQSPSNKVTEKGKDVELRCDPISGHTALYWYRQSLGQGLEFLIYFQGNSAPDKSGLPSDRFSAERTGGSVSTLTIQRTQQEDSAVYLCASSLDSSLAKNIQYFGAGTRLSVL.